This record concerns one T cell receptor (beta chain) sequence. Its antigen is still unknown. This entry belongs to a study of cytomegalovirus exposure and HLA in healthy donors. Whole-study results and caveats: Data from an earlier analysis indicated that most TCR beta V segments were productive either about 87% or about 30% of the time.

60 Vbeta and 13 Jbeta primers were used in PCR. Per the study methods: Approximately 80 million unique TCR beta chains, roughly 11 million of them shared, were counted by a later analysis. Clones were read by immunoSEQ multiplex PCR, and TCRdb kept only the in-frame ones, dropping some. The V and J calls and the clone size are those of that table, but D and trimming were determined from the DNA. The table records 110,000 or so clones, just under 75% of them present only once. The sequence was collected from a human donor in good health. Sequences were obtained from PBMCs.

CDR3 in amino acids: CSVGAGTRSTGELFF. The DNA for the CDR3 is TGCAGCGTTGGGGCCGGGACTAGAAGCACCGGGGAGCTGTTTTTT. The V call is TRBV29-1, the J call TRBJ2-2; 8 bases agree with TRBD2. The germline V gene encodes CDR1 SQVTM and CDR2 ANQGSEA. The V and J ends lost 4 bases and 4 bases, in that order; junction bases with no gene match: 8. The CDR3 runs 15 residues.